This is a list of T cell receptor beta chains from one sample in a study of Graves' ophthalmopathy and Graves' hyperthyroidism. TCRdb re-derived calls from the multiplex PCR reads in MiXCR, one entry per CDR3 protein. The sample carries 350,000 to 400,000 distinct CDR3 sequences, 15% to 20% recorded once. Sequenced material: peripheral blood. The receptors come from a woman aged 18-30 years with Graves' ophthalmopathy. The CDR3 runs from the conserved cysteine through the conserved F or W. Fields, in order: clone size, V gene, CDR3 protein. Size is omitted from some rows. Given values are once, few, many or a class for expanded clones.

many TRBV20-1 CSARDSRTGYQPQHF
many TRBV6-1 CASSTGGGNQPQHF
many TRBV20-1 CSARAGLSYEQYF
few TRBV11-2 CASSPWGAGVSETQYF
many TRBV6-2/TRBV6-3 CASSYRDVSYEQYF
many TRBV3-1 CASSQNLRETQYF
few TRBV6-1 CAIREGQGAGGYTF
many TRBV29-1 CSVGIAGGSYEQYF
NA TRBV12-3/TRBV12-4 CASRSLLATETQYF
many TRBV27 CASRIQGAPEAFF
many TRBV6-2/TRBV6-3 CASSVLRGATGELFF
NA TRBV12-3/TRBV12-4 CASSRPGQGHTGELFF
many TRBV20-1 CSAGSSVPGYEQYF
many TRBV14 CASSQVGRAKPYEQYF
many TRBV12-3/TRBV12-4 CASSPETGTYEQYF
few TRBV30 CAWSGPDRGSGELFF